Following are 3 T cell receptor beta chains from one sample sequenced in a study of T-cell reconstitution after alpha-beta-depleted transplantation in children (dated by TCRdb to about 2016). Libraries were made using PCR. The instrument given in TCRdb is Illumina HiSeq 2500. TCR library preparation used molecular barcoding, with unique molecular identifiers applied to normalize quantification of the TCRbeta repertoire. TCRdb redid the processing of the public reads, applying fastp at Q25 and MiXCR, and retained in-frame beta chains. Merged by CDR3 protein, the rows form single entries marked with the most common genes and DNA. Within this sample are roughly 240,000 distinct CDR3 sequences, with approximately 8.9% of them counted one time only. Under 8% of the sample is in the top ten clones. Per the publication, the treatment or condition label means: allogeneic hematopoietic cell transplantation with graft depleted of TCRalphabeta T cells and CD19 B cells.

Specimen: PBMCs, mostly from graft donor cells, collected 180 days after TCRalphabeta/CD19-depleted stem cell transplant. These receptors were taken from a male patient under 18 who had a stem cell transplant for acute lymphoblastic leukemia, so the T cells may come from the graft donor.

This clonotype was seen at least ten times. The genes are TRBV19 and TRBJ1-2; the match to TRBD1 covers 10 bases. The CDR3 length is 15 residues. Trimming took 7 bases from V and 0 from J; bases not matched to a gene: 5. Germline V CDR1 and CDR2: LNHDA, SQIVND (reference sequence). The CDR3 protein is CASTPGTGANYGYTF. CDR3 in DNA: TGTGCCAGTACCCCCGGGACAGGGGCTAACTATGGCTACACCTTC.

The rearrangement joins TRBV20-1 to TRBJ2-7; D might be TRBD2 (7 bases). CDR1 and CDR2 from the germline V gene are DFQATT and SNEGSKA (reference sequence). CDR3 size: 11 residues. CDR3 bases: TGCAGCTCTGGGAGGGGGGGCGAGCAGTACTTC. It translates to CSSGRGGEQYF.

A few counts support this clonotype. This rearrangement joins TRBV4-3 to TRBJ1-2; D gene uncertain. From germline, CDR1 is LGHNA and CDR2 YSLEER. There are 13 residues in the CDR3. V was clipped by 1 base and J by 8 bases, with 11 bases between them. CDR3 bases: TGCGCCAGCAGCCAAGTCGGCGGGGAAGGCTACACCTTC. It specifies CASSQVGGEGYTF.